The entry below describes one T cell receptor beta chain. During active infection, Seattle patients enrolled and were then monitored through disease. The germline V gene encodes CDR1 SNHLY and CDR2 FYNNEI. Trimming cost V 8 bases and J 3 bases, with 11 bases left between them. CDR3 length equals 13 residues. The data are from a study of blood T cell repertoires in COVID-19. Assay: immunoSEQ multiplex PCR; the TCRdb copy retains only in-frame clones and omits some. The data show some 390,000 clones, 70% to 90% seen once. The chain combines TRBV2 with TRBJ1-5, with D hard to call. This TCR derives from a woman aged 60 to 75 with COVID-19, enrolled during active disease. The sequenced material came from peripheral blood. In DNA, the CDR3 is TGTGCCAGCTCTCGGAGGGTCAATCAGCCCCAGCATTTT. This sequence encodes CASSRRVNQPQHF.